This T cell receptor beta chain is drawn from a study of beta chain features in type 1 diabetes. Study conclusions and caveats: Reduced insertions and increased deletions marked VDJ junctions in type 1 diabetes patients. Still unanswered here is whether HLA type influences TCRB rearrangement. TCRB repertoires of naive, central memory and Treg cells appeared more similar among patients than among healthy donors.

Of the isolated RNA, all was reverse transcribed, and so the sequenced material was expressed TCRB transcripts. The table came from immunoSEQ multiplex PCR; TCRdb's copy has only in-frame clones and leaves some out. The repertoire has 810,000 or so clones, 17% of them found once; the top ten carry 0.02% to 0.025%. The CDR3 covers 14 residues. V shed 8 bases and J 1 base; nucleotides not matched to a gene: 5. In germline, CDR1 is SGHTA, CDR2 FQGNSA. Via CD45RO/CCR7/CD25/CD127/CD95/CD27, cells of the CD4+ naive, central memory, regulatory and stem cell-like memory subsets were sorted. In the case of this clone: The target antigen is unknown.

Sequencing was done on a sample of naive CD4+ T cells from blood. The genes are TRBV7-2 and TRBJ2-5; 9 nucleotides agree with TRBD2. This receptor was obtained from a woman aged 18-29 years in good health. The CDR3 spells CASRLAGIQETQYF. In DNA form, the CDR3 reads TGTGCCAGCCGCCTAGCGGGAATCCAAGAGACCCAGTACTTC.